These T cell receptor beta chains were read from a single sample in a study of T-cell memory formation after mild COVID-19. TCRdb called the 5' RACE reads again in MiXCR, with one record for every CDR3 protein. The sample lists hundreds of thousands of distinct CDR3 sequences, around 19% seen once, with about 8.1% in the top ten. Sequencing used PBMCs or a T cell subset sorted from them (not recorded which). Every receptor here comes from an adult woman who had mild COVID-19 (a few samples of this study predate the infection). Cell type and time point are not known. CDR3s include the opening cysteine and the closing phenylalanine or tryptophan. A D gene is named only where the DNA matches it firmly. Some rows mark clone size as missing; the rest say once, few, many or name a class of expanded clone.

d_call j_call v_call clone_size cdr3_nt cdr3_aa
- TRBJ2-2 TRBV20-1 few TGCAGTGCTAGTTTTCGGAGGAACACCGGGGAGCTGTTTTTT CSASFRRNTGELFF
TRBD2 TRBJ2-1 TRBV5-1 - TGCGCCAGCAGCACCGGGACTAGCGGGGGGTACAATGAGCAGTTCTTC CASSTGTSGGYNEQFF
- TRBJ2-1 TRBV5-6 few TGTGCCAGCAGCCTTGGGGGGTGGAATGAGCAGTTCTTC CASSLGGWNEQFF
TRBD2 TRBJ2-7 TRBV6-6 - TGTGCCAGCAGTTACGGGGGGGAAGGCTACGAGCAGTACTTC CASSYGGEGYEQYF
TRBD1 TRBJ2-1 TRBV5-1 many TGCGCCAGCAGCTTGGGTACAGGGGGCTCCTACAATGAGCAGTTCTTC CASSLGTGGSYNEQFF
- TRBJ2-3 TRBV6-5 - TGTGCCAGCAGTTATGGGGGCCTAGGGGCAGATACGCAGTATTTT CASSYGGLGADTQYF
- TRBJ2-7 TRBV6-6 few TGTGCCAGCAGTTACGGCCCACCGGGGGGCGCGGCCGAGCAGTACTTC CASSYGPPGGAAEQYF
- TRBJ2-7 TRBV4-1 many TGCGCCAGCAGCCAAGATAGGGGTCCCTACGAGCAGTACTTC CASSQDRGPYEQYF
TRBD1 TRBJ1-1 TRBV7-9 few TGTGCCAGCAGGGCGAGACAGGGACGCCCGAACACTGAAGCTTTCTTT CASRARQGRPNTEAFF
TRBD1 TRBJ2-5 TRBV5-1 - TGCGCCAGCAGCTTGGGCCGGGACAGCCAAGAGACCCAGTACTTC CASSLGRDSQETQYF
TRBD2 TRBJ2-1 TRBV12-5 few TGTGCTAGTGGTTTGGTAATGGAGCGGGAGGGCCCCGTTGAGCAGTTCTTC CASGLVMEREGPVEQFF
TRBD2 TRBJ2-1 TRBV20-1 - TGCAGTGCCCACAAGCGGGGGGGTTACAATGAGCAGTTCTTC CSAHKRGGYNEQFF
- TRBJ2-7 TRBV7-8 few TGTGCCAGCATCAGTGGTAACGAGCAGTACTTC CASISGNEQYF
TRBD1 TRBJ1-2 TRBV7-3 few TGTGCCAGCAGCTCCGGACAGGGGCACTACACCTTC CASSSGQGHYTF
- TRBJ2-5 TRBV27 few TGTGCCAGCAGTCCAACACCAGGGATAAGGGAGACCCAGTACTTC CASSPTPGIRETQYF
TRBD2 TRBJ2-3 TRBV20-1 - TGCAGTGCCCAACCCGGGGGAGGTAGCGGGGCTCGGGATACGCAGTATTTT CSAQPGGGSGARDTQYF
TRBD2 TRBJ2-7 TRBV12-3/TRBV12-4 - TGTGCCAGCAGTTCGCTCCCCGGGACTAGCGGGTCCCACGAGCAGTACTTC CASSSLPGTSGSHEQYF
TRBD1 TRBJ1-1 TRBV5-1 few TGCGCCAGCAGCCTATCCGGGACAGGGAAAACTGAAGCTTTCTTT CASSLSGTGKTEAFF
TRBD1 TRBJ2-3 TRBV4-2 - TGTGCCAGCAGCCAAATGACAGGGAACACAGATACGCAGTATTTT CASSQMTGNTDTQYF
- TRBJ1-2 TRBV12-3/TRBV12-4 large TGTGCCAGCAGCTCCGACAGGAAACCCTCCTATGGCTACACCTTC CASSSDRKPSYGYTF
- TRBJ1-1 TRBV20-1 few TGCAGTGCTAGAGATCTGGGAATGAACACTGAAGCTTTCTTT CSARDLGMNTEAFF
TRBD1 TRBJ1-3 TRBV15 few TGTGCCACCAGCGCGGGACAGGGTAGCACCATATATTTT CATSAGQGSTIYF
- TRBJ1-3 TRBV7-9 few TGTGCCAGCACCCAGAACCTTGCGGACACCATATATTTT CASTQNLADTIYF